The present T cell receptor beta chain was sequenced within a study of CD8+ T cells in alopecia areata (dated by TCRdb to between 2017 and 2018). For the study in its entirety: Treated patients were enrolled in an open-label pilot trial of oral tofacitinib, 5 to 10 mg twice daily, for moderate-to-severe alopecia areata. The RNA source kit depended on sample type: the PAXgene miRNA kit for fixed scalp, the miRNeasy kit for PBMCs, and the RNeasy kit for mouse skin. Clonality in the scalp was compared among normal scalp (n=4), patchy alopecia areata scalp (n=8), and alopecia totalis/universalis scalp (n=8). The study used high-throughput TCRbeta sequencing to examine T cell clonal expansion in alopecia areata, in both the C3H/HeJ mouse model and human patients. Tofacitinib-treated patients had biopsies at baseline and at 4 and 24 weeks of treatment, with a later scalp biopsy in several patients. Human TCRbeta sequencing covered scalp tissue and sorted CD4+ and CD8+ peripheral blood T cells from patchy and totalis/universalis alopecia areata patients and healthy controls. Patients received tofacitinib for 6 to 18 months and were then followed off drug for 6 months to check for delayed response and recurrence. Amplification of TCRbeta CDR3 regions was done by immunoSEQ multiplex PCR using 35 Vbeta forward primers and 13 Jbeta reverse primers.

Study-level results and caveats: Shared TCR sequences between patients were less evident than in mice, which may be partly attributable to HLA diversity in the patient population. Higher clonality and more expanded CD8+ clones were observed in lesional scalp than in normal scalp, particularly in alopecia totalis/universalis, a finding suggestive of antigenic drive. Unlike mouse skin, which is dominated by gammadelta T cells, normal human skin has resident alphabeta T cells that are also sequenced, and this complicates analysis of the scalp TCR repertoire.

The junction shows trimming of 5 bases on V and 4 bases on J, plus 14 bases between the germline ends. Taken from cysteine to phenylalanine, the CDR3 has 14 residues. Only CDR3 DNA remains: 42 bases, in frame from the first base. CDR1 and CDR2 were assigned from the germline V gene as MGHDK and SYGVNS. Explained via the paper, the time point label denotes: baseline before oral tofacitinib. Peripheral blood and lesional scalp punch biopsies were obtained from patients with alopecia areata. After PBMCs were isolated by density centrifugation and stained for CD3, CD4 and CD8, a FACSAria was used to sort CD4+ and CD8+ T cells. In the case of this clone: Its binding antigen is unknown. No base qualities exist here, and no much larger clone lies one base off it.

Library generation was performed with the immunoSEQ multiplex PCR assay. RNA was extracted from all samples and reverse transcribed into cDNA as template for TCR sequencing. First-strand cDNA was synthesized using SuperScript III with a 2:1 mix of oligo-dT and random hexamers. A synthetic immune receptor repertoire was used to assess amplification bias, and residual bias was removed computationally. The original methods were these. Raw reads were preprocessed to remove errors, and CDR3 was defined by IMGT conventions from the conserved cysteine to phenylalanine. Clonality was computed as 1 minus the Shannon entropy, with the entropy normalized by log2 of the number of productive unique TCRs. Whether scalp clones were CD4 or CD8 was inferred by matching scalp TCRbeta sequences against CD4 and CD8 repertoires sorted from blood. What TCRdb holds here is the immuneACCESS table cut down to in-frame rearrangements. Part of the clones is not present; checked against another copy, under half of the missing clones reflect an unresolved V gene, and the others are unexplained. Clone size and the V and J calls come from that table; the DNA yielded D and trimming. This sample lists fewer than 200,000 clones; 50% to 70% were detected once. The top ten hold approximately 14% of the sample.

The sequence came from a human donor with alopecia areata. Recombination joined TRBV25-1 with TRBJ2-5, and perhaps TRBD1 as D gene, on 5 matching bases. The sequencing used CD4+ T cells sorted from blood, collected at week 0. The DNA reads TGTGCCAGCAGTCACTCAGGGTCGGTAGAGACCCAGTACTTC. Translated, this is CASSHSGSVETQYF.